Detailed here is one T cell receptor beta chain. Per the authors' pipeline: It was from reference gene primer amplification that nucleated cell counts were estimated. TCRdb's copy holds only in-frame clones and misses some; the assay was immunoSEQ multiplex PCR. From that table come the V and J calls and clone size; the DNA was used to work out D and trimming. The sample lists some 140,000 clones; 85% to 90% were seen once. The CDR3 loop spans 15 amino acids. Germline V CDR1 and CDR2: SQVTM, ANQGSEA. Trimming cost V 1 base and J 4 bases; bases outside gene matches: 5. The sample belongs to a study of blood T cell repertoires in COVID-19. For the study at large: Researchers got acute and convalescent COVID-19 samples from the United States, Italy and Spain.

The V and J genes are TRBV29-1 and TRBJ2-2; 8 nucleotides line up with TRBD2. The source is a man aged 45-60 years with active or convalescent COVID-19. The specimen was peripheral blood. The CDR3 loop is CSVEVGGRSTGELFF. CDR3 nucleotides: TGCAGCGTTGAAGTCGGCGGGAGGTCCACCGGGGAGCTGTTTTTT.